This T cell receptor beta chain was sequenced during a study of blood T cell repertoires in COVID-19. Generated by immunoSEQ multiplex PCR, the TCRdb table keeps only in-frame clones and is missing some. The profile covers 150,000 to 200,000 clones, with 89% appearing a single time and 0.77% taken by the ten largest. CDR1 and CDR2 (germline): MNHEY, SVGAGI. Trimming removed 4 bases from V and 15 bases from J; junction bases left unmatched: 15. The CDR3 has 14 residues. This chain connects TRBV6-5 to TRBJ2-1, with TRBD2 identical over 7 bases. Sequencing was done on a sample of PBMCs or T cells enriched from blood (not recorded which). The source is a woman aged 18-29 years who had recovered from COVID-19. The CDR3 protein is CASSSLQGGREMFF. The CDR3 DNA follows: TGTGCCAGCAGTTCCCTCCAGGGAGGGAGAGAGATGTTCTTC.